The 23 T cell receptor beta chains given below trace back to one sample, sequenced in a study of shared clonotypes between healthy human individuals (dated by TCRdb to between 2020 and 2021). Library preparation was by the immunoSEQ multiplex PCR assay. The table was pulled from immuneACCESS by TCRdb, which kept in-frame rearrangements only. Such tables lose some clones; where checked, under half of the loss comes from unresolved V genes, and the rest has no known cause. In this sample the table shows some 510,000 clones, less than 85% of which occur a single time. 13% of the sample goes to the ten largest clones. The specimen sequenced was PBMCs. Receptors originate from a woman aged 40 to 50 in good health. Some clones in this sample may be carry-over from other donors' samples.

V gene TRBV2 combines with J gene TRBJ2-7; 10 nucleotides match TRBD1. The CDR3 runs to 14 residues. Per germline, CDR1 SNHLY and CDR2 FYNNEI. With V trimmed by 6 bases and J by 4 bases, 6 bases remained unmatched. CDR3: CASRAGTGDYEQYF. The CDR3 bases are TGTGCCAGCAGGGCCGGGACAGGGGATTACGAGCAGTACTTC.

This clone was seen only once. CDR3 sequence (DNA): TGTGCCAGTACAGGGGTTGAAACTCGCGAGCAGTACTTC. Protein product: CASTGVETREQYF. The J gene is TRBJ2-7, the V gene TRBV27, with 7 bases aligning to TRBD1. Germline V lookup: CDR1 MNHEY, CDR2 SMNVEV (reference sequence). This CDR3 is 13 amino acids long. V lost 9 bases to trimming and J lost 6 bases; unmatched junction nucleotides: 11.

This chain uses TRBV5-5 with TRBJ1-3, with a possible D match to TRBD1 (6 bases). The CDR3 sequence is 15 residues long. CDR1 and CDR2 from the germline V gene are SGHKS and YYEKEE (reference sequence). Trimming removed 4 bases at V and 0 bases at J, with 11 bases between. The DNA of the CDR3 is TGTGCCAGCAGCCGGGTGACAGGCTCTGGAAACACCATATATTTT. It translates to CASSRVTGSGNTIYF. The variable domain in full, with the rest retrieved from reference TRBV5-5 and TRBJ1-3, is DAGVTQSPTHLIKTRGQQVTLRCSPISGHKSVSWYQQVLGQGPQFIFQYYEKEERGRGNFPDRFSARQFPNYSSELNVNALLLGDSALYLCASSRVTGSGNTIYFGEGSWLTVV.

This chain joins TRBV7-2 and TRBJ2-7, with 9 nucleotides matching TRBD1. This CDR3 is built from 14 residues. V lost 3 bases, J lost 3 bases, and 3 bases stayed unmatched. Germline loops: CDR1 SGHTA, CDR2 FQGNSA. CDR3 bases: TGTGCCAGCAGCTTGGACAGGGGAGTCTACGAGCAGTACTTC. Its translation: CASSLDRGVYEQYF.

This clone was seen once. CDR3 protein: CASSQDRAGSSYEQYF. The DNA of the CDR3 is TGCGCCAGCAGCCAAGATAGAGCGGGAAGCTCCTACGAGCAGTACTTC. The chain has TRBV4-3 and TRBJ2-7, with 7 bases lining up with TRBD2. J was trimmed by 0 bases and V by 0 bases; bases with no gene match: 5. Germline V lookup: CDR1 LGHNA, CDR2 YSLEER. This CDR3 region has 16 residues.

This clone was recorded only once. The gene calls are TRBV5-1 and TRBJ1-2; D is uncertain. The CDR3 is 14 residues long. The germline V gene encodes CDR1 SGHRS and CDR2 YFSETQ. The germline V and J ends were trimmed by 0 bases and 6 bases, with 12 bases remaining between them. CDR3 sequence (DNA): TGCGCCAGCAGCTTGGAAGGGTCGGTGAATGGCTACACCTTC. This encodes CASSLEGSVNGYTF.

V gene TRBV30 combines with J gene TRBJ1-1; 7 nucleotides align to TRBD1. CDR3 size: 14 residues. CDR1 GTSNPN and CDR2 SVGIG come from the germline V gene (reference sequence). After removal of 2 bases from V and 4 bases from J, the junction contained 7 bases not matched to a gene. The CDR3 protein is CAWSPTGPVTEAFF. In DNA form, the CDR3 reads TGTGCCTGGAGTCCGACAGGGCCGGTCACTGAAGCTTTCTTT.

Regarding this clone: The same CDR3 can be traced to other DNA sequences in this sample. The CDR3: CAWSVLAGALTGELFF. The CDR3 DNA follows: TGTGCCTGGAGTGTACTAGCGGGAGCCTTGACCGGGGAGCTGTTTTTT. The rearrangement uses TRBV30 and TRBJ2-2; TRBD2 matches 11 bases. Trimming cost V 0 bases and J 5 bases; bases outside gene matches: 5. There are 16 residues in the CDR3. Germline V CDR1 and CDR2: GTSNPN, SVGIG (reference sequence).

The genes are TRBV7-9 and TRBJ2-2, with 16 bases fitting TRBD2. The CDR3 is 16 amino acids. The V gene end was trimmed by 6 bases and the J gene end by 7 bases; junction bases not matched to a gene: 5. CDR1 is SEHNR and CDR2 is FQNEAQ in the germline V gene (reference sequence). The DNA for the CDR3 is TGTGCCAGCAGATCGGGACTAGCGGGAGGGCACGGGGAGCTGTTTTTT. Its translation is CASRSGLAGGHGELFF.

V and J are TRBV9 and TRBJ2-1; TRBD2 agrees at 15 bases. Germline trimming cut 2 bases from V and 0 bases from J; bases unmatched to any gene: 9. There are 20 residues in the CDR3. Germline CDR1 is SGDLS and CDR2 is YYNGEE. CDR3 in DNA: TGTGCCAGCAGCGTGGGTGGACTAGCGGGAGGGCTAGCCTCCTACAATGAGCAGTTCTTC. It translates to CASSVGGLAGGLASYNEQFF.

V gene TRBV7-9 combines with J gene TRBJ2-5, with 8 positions matching TRBD1. The ends lost 5 bases at V and 5 bases at J; junction bases unmatched: 7. Germline V lookup: CDR1 SEHNR, CDR2 FQNEAQ (reference sequence). The CDR3 sequence is 14 residues long. CDR3 protein: CASSRTGPIETQYF. The CDR3 DNA sequence: TGTGCCAGCAGCCGGACAGGGCCGATCGAGACCCAGTACTTC.

V is TRBV7-6 and J is TRBJ2-7, with 9 positions matching TRBD1. J lost 5 bases, V lost 5 bases, and 10 bases had no gene match. Looked up from germline, CDR1 is SGHVS and CDR2 is FNYEAQ. This CDR3 spans 15 amino acids. The CDR3 DNA reads as TGTGCCAGCAGCCGCTCACAGGGGGCTCTGAACGAGCAGTACTTC. Translating gives CASSRSQGALNEQYF. Variable domain in full (rest from reference TRBV7-6 and TRBJ2-7): GAGVSQSPRYKVTKRGQDVALRCDPISGHVSLYWYRQALGQGPEFLTYFNYEAQQDKSGLPNDRFSAERPEGSISTLTIQRTEQRDSAMYRCASSRSQGALNEQYFGPGTRLTVT.

This rearrangement joins TRBV18 to TRBJ1-1; a possible D gene is TRBD1 (6 bases). This CDR3 region has 16 residues. Germline V gives CDR1 KGHSH, CDR2 LQKENI. Trimming stripped 6 bases from V and 1 base from J, with 18 bases between. The DNA for the CDR3 is TGTGCCAGCTCGGGGGGGCCCGGGAGAGAGAACACTGAAGCTTTCTTT. It encodes CASSGGPGRENTEAFF.

This chain joins TRBV28 and TRBJ2-5; 7 positions agree with TRBD1. V shed 3 bases, J shed 9 bases, and the junction held 13 bases outside the gene matches. CDR3 length: 15 amino acids. Germline V gene data show CDR1 as MDHEN and CDR2 as SYDVKM. For the CDR3, the DNA is TGTGCCAGCAGTTTTCGACAGGGATTTGAGGGGGCCCAGTACTTC. As protein: CASSFRQGFEGAQYF.

In DNA form, the CDR3 reads TGCGCCAGCAGCTCCGGGACTAGCGGGAGTTGGAATGAGCAGTTCTTC. Protein product: CASSSGTSGSWNEQFF. The chain joins TRBV5-1 to TRBJ2-1, with 14 bases that match TRBD2. The CDR3 covers 16 residues. CDR1 is SGHRS and CDR2 is YFSETQ in the germline V gene. Trimming cost V 3 bases and J 7 bases; bases outside gene matches: 6.

The V and J genes are TRBV20-1 and TRBJ1-1; 7 bases agree with TRBD1. The germline CDR1 and CDR2 sequences are DFQATT and SNEGSKA (reference sequence). This CDR3 spans 10 amino acids. V was pared by 4 bases and J by 8 bases, with 1 base of the junction left unmatched. CDR3 bases: TGCAGTGCTAAGGACAGGGAAGCTTTCTTT. Its protein is CSAKDREAFF.

The chain links TRBV28 to TRBJ2-7; possibly TRBD1 for D (6 bases). With 4 bases removed from V and 1 base from J, the gap between germline ends came to 8 bases. This CDR3 has 13 residues. Germline-derived CDR1 and CDR2 are MDHEN and SYDVKM. This chain's CDR3 is CASSYDRSYEQYF. CDR3 nucleotides: TGTGCCAGCAGTTATGACAGGTCCTACGAGCAGTACTTC.

The chain links TRBV27 to TRBJ2-3, with 12 nucleotides matching TRBD2. Looked up from germline, CDR1 is MNHEY and CDR2 is SMNVEV (reference sequence). This CDR3 spans 19 amino acids. The ends lost 0 bases at V and 4 bases at J; junction bases unmatched: 11. For the CDR3, the DNA is TGTGCCAGCAGTTTATCATCCCAACGACTAGCGGGAGAAGCAGATACGCAGTATTTT. This gives the protein CASSLSSQRLAGEADTQYF.

This clone showed up just once. The J gene is TRBJ2-5, the V gene TRBV2; unclear D gene. The V gene's germline CDR1 is SNHLY and CDR2 FYNNEI. The V end lost 6 bases, the J end lost 5 bases, and 13 bases lay between the germline ends. This CDR3 is built from 13 residues. CDR3 in amino acids: CASSPPPRETQYF. The CDR3 DNA follows: TGTGCCAGCAGCCCCCCCCCGCGGGAGACCCAGTACTTC.

This clone has just a few counts. V is TRBV7-2 and J is TRBJ1-5; D is ambiguous. The germline V and J ends were trimmed by 4 bases and 1 base, with 11 bases remaining between them. The CDR3 is 15 residues long. The germline gives CDR1 SGHTA, CDR2 FQGNSA. CDR3 in DNA: TGTGCCAGCAGCTCCTCATCAGGAAGCAATCAGCCCCAGCATTTT. Translated: CASSSSSGSNQPQHF.

The rearrangement uses TRBV19 and TRBJ2-2; D remains unclear. Trimming stripped 5 bases from V and 6 bases from J, with 7 bases between. The V gene's germline CDR1 is LNHDA and CDR2 SQIVND (reference sequence). The length of the CDR3 is 12 residues. In DNA form, the CDR3 reads TGTGCCAGTAGTCTCTGGCCCGGGGAGCTGTTTTTT. Protein sequence: CASSLWPGELFF.

The chain couples TRBV7-2 to TRBJ2-7; D is perhaps TRBD2 (6 bases). V lost 0 bases and J lost 2, with 8 bases in between. CDR3 size: 14 residues. Germline loops: CDR1 SGHTA, CDR2 FQGNSA. The CDR3 DNA reads as TGTGCCAGCAGCTTAGCTAGCGGAGCCTACGAGCAGTACTTC. This gives the protein CASSLASGAYEQYF.

CDR3 residues: CASEIYRGYSGNTIYF. CDR3 DNA: TGTGCCAGCGAGATCTACAGGGGCTACTCTGGAAACACCATATATTTT. The chain has TRBV7-9 and TRBJ1-3; TRBD1 aligns across 7 bases. CDR1 is SEHNR and CDR2 is FQNEAQ in the germline V gene (reference sequence). The CDR3 is made up of 16 amino acids. V was pared by 8 bases and J by 0 bases, with 10 bases of the junction left unmatched. The whole variable domain, remainder taken from reference TRBV7-9 and TRBJ1-3, is DTGVSQNPRHKITKRGQNVTFRCDPISEHNRLYWYRQTLGQGPEFLTYFQNEAQLEKSRLLSDRFSAERPKGSFSTLEIQRTEQGDSAMYLCASEIYRGYSGNTIYFGEGSWLTVV.